Below are 14 T cell receptor beta chains sequenced from a single sample in a study of blood T cell repertoires in COVID-19 (dated by TCRdb to 2020 to 2021). The library came from the immunoSEQ multiplex PCR assay. Imported from immuneACCESS, the table was reduced by TCRdb to in-frame sequences with V and J called. These copies leave out some clones; in studies compared against another copy, an unresolved V gene accounts for under half, and the cause of the remainder is not known. A total of tens of thousands of clones appear in this sample, around 90% of them only once. The ten biggest clones cover around 3.5% of the sample. The sequenced sample was peripheral blood. The receptors originated from a human donor in a cohort sampled during active COVID-19.

The chain carries TRBV3-1 (or the pseudogene TRBV3-2) and TRBJ2-7, with D perhaps matching TRBD2 (5 bases). In germline, CDR1 is LGHDT, CDR2 YNNKEL (reference sequence). This CDR3 is built from 16 residues. Deletions cut 1 base from V and 1 base from J, with 14 bases between. In DNA, the CDR3 is TGTGCCAGCAGCCAAGCCTCCCGGGGTCAGTCCTACGAGCAGTACTTC. It translates to CASSQASRGQSYEQYF.

The J gene is TRBJ2-2, the V gene TRBV7-3, with 11 bases aligning to TRBD1. Germline CDR1 is SGHTA and CDR2 is FQGTGA. The CDR3 sequence is 14 residues long. The junction had 2 bases not matched to a gene; V was cut back by 4 bases and J by 7 bases. CDR3 region: CASSSGQGVGELFF. The CDR3 region has the DNA TGTGCCAGCAGCTCGGGACAGGGGGTCGGGGAGCTGTTTTTT.

The rearrangement uses TRBV5-1 and TRBJ2-3; the match to TRBD2 covers 12 bases. Trimming at V came to 0 bases and at J to 5 bases, leaving 4 bases not matched to a gene. This CDR3 has 16 residues. Per germline, CDR1 SGHRS and CDR2 YFSETQ. The chain's CDR3 is CASSLVLAGGKDTQYF. CDR3 DNA: TGCGCCAGCAGCTTGGTACTAGCGGGGGGTAAAGATACGCAGTATTTT. The complete variable domain, with remaining parts taken from reference TRBV5-1 and TRBJ2-3, reads KAGVTQTPRYLIKTRGQQVTLSCSPISGHRSVSWYQQTPGQGLQFLFEYFSETQRNKGNFPGRFSGRQFSNSRSEMNVSTLELGDSALYLCASSLVLAGGKDTQYFGPGTRLTVL.

V is TRBV19 and J is TRBJ2-7; 8 nucleotides line up with TRBD2. The CDR3 spans 14 residues. V lost 6 bases to trimming and J lost 4 bases; unmatched junction nucleotides: 8. Germline CDR1 and CDR2: LNHDA and SQIVND (reference sequence). In DNA, the CDR3 is TGTGCCAGTAGCACCGGGGGGGGGAAATACGAGCAGTACTTC. Protein sequence: CASSTGGGKYEQYF. Drawing the rest from reference TRBV19 and TRBJ2-7, the complete variable domain is DGGITQSPKYLFRKEGQNVTLSCEQNLNHDAMYWYRQDPGQGLRLIYYSQIVNDFQKGDIAEGYSVSREKKESFPLTVTSAQKNPTAFYLCASSTGGGKYEQYFGPGTRLTVT.

J is TRBJ1-2 and V is TRBV2; maybe TRBD1 (6 bases). Per germline, CDR1 SNHLY and CDR2 FYNNEI. The V end was cut by 3 bases, the J end by 2 bases, with 13 bases between. This CDR3 spans 15 amino acids. Here the CDR3 DNA reads TGTGCCAGCAGTGACATCCAAACAGGGAACTATGGCTACACCTTC. The encoded protein is CASSDIQTGNYGYTF. The whole variable domain, remainder taken from reference TRBV2 and TRBJ1-2, is EPEVTQTPSHQVTQMGQEVILRCVPISNHLYFYWYRQILGQKVEFLVSFYNNEISEKSEIFDDQFSVERPDGSNFTLKIRSTKLEDSAMYFCASSDIQTGNYGYTFGSGTRLTVV.

The count of this clone is one. The chain joins TRBV5-1 to TRBJ2-3; D is ambiguous. Trimming left V 4 bases short and J 0 bases short, with 3 bases between. The CDR3 contains 12 residues. Germline V gene sequence: CDR1 SGHRS, CDR2 YFSETQ. The CDR3 DNA reads as TGCGCCAGCAGCCCGAGCACAGATACGCAGTATTTT. Protein product: CASSPSTDTQYF.

The chain has TRBV6-2 or TRBV6-3 and TRBJ2-1; tentative D call: TRBD2 (6 bases). Germline CDR1 reads MNHEY; CDR2 reads SVGEGT. V lost 5 bases and J lost 10, with 9 bases in between. This CDR3 is built from 11 residues. The CDR3 sequence is CASSAGREQFF. In DNA, the CDR3 is TGTGCCAGCAGTGCAGGGAGGGAGCAGTTCTTC.

The chain recombines TRBV6-5 with TRBJ1-1; D ambiguous. Germline V lookup: CDR1 MNHEY, CDR2 SVGAGI. Trimming stripped 0 bases from V and 8 bases from J, with 10 bases between. The CDR3 loop spans 13 amino acids. The CDR3 sequence: CASSYSGISEAFF. The CDR3 bases are TGTGCCAGCAGTTACTCCGGGATCTCCGAAGCTTTCTTT.

The chain uses TRBV7-9 and TRBJ2-7, with D maybe TRBD2 (5 bases). The germline V and J ends were trimmed by 3 bases and 2 bases, with 11 bases remaining between them. The CDR3 spans 14 residues. Germline V CDR1 and CDR2: SEHNR, FQNEAQ (reference sequence). The CDR3 bases are TGTGCCAGCAGCTTTCCTTCCGGGACCTACGAGCAGTACTTC. Its translation is CASSFPSGTYEQYF.

This chain links TRBV7-7 with TRBJ2-5; a possible D gene is TRBD1 (6 bases). This CDR3 has 13 residues. V lost 5 bases to trimming and J lost 2 bases, with 9 bases between them. CDR1 is SSHAT and CDR2 is FNYEAQ in the germline V gene (reference sequence). CDR3 loop: CASSKGQQETQYF. The CDR3 DNA sequence: TGTGCCAGCAGCAAGGGACAACAAGAGACCCAGTACTTC. Complete variable domain (other parts from reference TRBV7-7 and TRBJ2-5): GAGVSQSPRYKVTKRGQDVTLRCDPISSHATLYWYQQALGQGPEFLTYFNYEAQPDKSGLPSDRFSAERPEGSISTLTIQRTEQRDSAMYRCASSKGQQETQYFGPGTRLLVL.

This chain links TRBV6-1 with TRBJ2-1; 12 bases are a match to TRBD2. The V and J ends lost 3 bases and 5 bases, in that order; junction bases with no gene match: 5. This CDR3 is built from 16 residues. CDR1 and CDR2 from the germline V gene are MNHNS and SASEGT. As DNA, the CDR3 is TGTGCCAGCAGTGAGCGGACTAGCGGGGAGCACAATGAGCAGTTCTTC. Translation gives CASSERTSGEHNEQFF.

This chain links TRBV2 with TRBJ2-1; 8 bases align to TRBD2. Germline CDR1 reads SNHLY; CDR2 reads FYNNEI. Losses at the gene ends were 1 base for V and 7 bases for J; bases not matched to a gene: 6. The CDR3 totals 15 residues. The CDR3 nucleotides read TGTGCCAGCAGTGAAGTAAATAGCGGGAAAAATGAGCAGTTCTTC. It specifies CASSEVNSGKNEQFF. Combining the CDR3 with reference TRBV2 and TRBJ2-1 gives the whole variable domain EPEVTQTPSHQVTQMGQEVILRCVPISNHLYFYWYRQILGQKVEFLVSFYNNEISEKSEIFDDQFSVERPDGSNFTLKIRSTKLEDSAMYFCASSEVNSGKNEQFFGPGTRLTVL.

This chain joins TRBV29-1 and TRBJ2-1; 8 bases line up with TRBD2. The CDR3 is made up of 14 amino acids. V dropped 6 bases and J dropped 4; count of bases not matched to a gene: 8. The germline V gene encodes CDR1 SQVTM and CDR2 ANQGSEA. The CDR3 sequence: CSVPQRGRYNEQFF. The CDR3 coding sequence is TGCAGCGTACCGCAGCGGGGGCGGTACAATGAGCAGTTCTTC.

This clone was observed once. The gene calls are TRBV5-1 and TRBJ2-5, with TRBD2 matching over 9 bases. The CDR3 consists of 16 residues. Germline CDR1 SGHRS, CDR2 YFSETQ. Unmatched junction bases numbered 10, after V lost 4 bases and J lost 3 bases. In nucleotides, the CDR3 is TGCGCCAGCAGCCCTCGTGCGCGGGGGGGGGAAGAGACCCAGTACTTC. Translating gives CASSPRARGGEETQYF.